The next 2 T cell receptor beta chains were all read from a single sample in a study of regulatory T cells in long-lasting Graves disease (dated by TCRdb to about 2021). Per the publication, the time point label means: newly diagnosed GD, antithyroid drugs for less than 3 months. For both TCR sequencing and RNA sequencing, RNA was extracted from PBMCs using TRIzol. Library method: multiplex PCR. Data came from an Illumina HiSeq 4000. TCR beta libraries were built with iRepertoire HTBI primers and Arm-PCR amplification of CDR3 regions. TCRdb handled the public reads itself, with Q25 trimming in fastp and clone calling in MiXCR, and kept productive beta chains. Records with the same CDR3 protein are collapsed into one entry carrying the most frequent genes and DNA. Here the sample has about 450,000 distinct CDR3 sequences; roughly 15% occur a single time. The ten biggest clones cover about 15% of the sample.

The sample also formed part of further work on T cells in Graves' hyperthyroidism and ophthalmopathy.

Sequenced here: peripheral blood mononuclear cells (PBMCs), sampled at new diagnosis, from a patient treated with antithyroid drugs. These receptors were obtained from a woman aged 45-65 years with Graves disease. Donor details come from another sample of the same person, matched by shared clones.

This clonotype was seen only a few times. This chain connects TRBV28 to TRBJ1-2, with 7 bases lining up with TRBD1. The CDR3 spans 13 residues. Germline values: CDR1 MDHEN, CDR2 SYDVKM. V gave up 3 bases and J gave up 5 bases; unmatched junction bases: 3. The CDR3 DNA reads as TGTGCCAGCAGTTTTCGGACAGGATATGGCTACACCTTC. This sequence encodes CASSFRTGYGYTF.

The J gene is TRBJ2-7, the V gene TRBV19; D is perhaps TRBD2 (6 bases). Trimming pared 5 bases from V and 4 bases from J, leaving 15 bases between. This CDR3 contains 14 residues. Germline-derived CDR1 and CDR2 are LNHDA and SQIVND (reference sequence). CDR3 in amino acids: CASSWDSETYEQYF. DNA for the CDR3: TGTGCCAGTAGTTGGGACTCCGAAACATACGAGCAGTACTTC. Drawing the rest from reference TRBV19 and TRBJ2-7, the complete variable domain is DGGITQSPKYLFRKEGQNVTLSCEQNLNHDAMYWYRQDPGQGLRLIYYSQIVNDFQKGDIAEGYSVSREKKESFPLTVTSAQKNPTAFYLCASSWDSETYEQYFGPGTRLTVT.